This TCR beta chain is drawn from a study of cytomegalovirus exposure and HLA in healthy donors. Overall study findings and caveats: In vitro, three CMV-associated chains proved specific for CMV antigens. Reported performance of the classifier showed diagnosis of cytomegalovirus status with high specificity and sensitivity.

The primer mix had 60 Vbeta and 13 Jbeta primers. Source study methods: A later analysis counted 65 million to 90 million unique TCR beta chains, around 12 million shared. The method was immunoSEQ multiplex PCR; TCRdb's version includes in-frame clones alone and lacks a portion of them. V and J calls plus clone size are reproduced from that table; the DNA served to infer D and trimming. The data show roughly 150,000 clones, roughly four fifths seen once. The CDR3 has 18 amino acids. V dropped 0 bases and J dropped 5; count of bases not matched to a gene: 15. The V gene's germline CDR1 is SGHKS and CDR2 YYEKEE (reference sequence). A remark on this clone: Its matching antigen is unknown.

The TCR sequence derives from a male donor in good health and CMV-seronegative. Sequencing used PBMCs. V gene TRBV5-5 combines with J gene TRBJ1-1, with TRBD1 matching over 8 bases. CDR3 protein: CASSLDAQGVVGRTEAFF. CDR3 sequence (DNA): TGTGCCAGCAGCTTGGATGCACAGGGGGTAGTAGGAAGGACTGAAGCTTTCTTT.